These 31 T cell receptor beta chains were all obtained from the same sample, sequenced in a study of blood T cells in healthy people across ages. Next came a second PCR, run for about 7 to 11 cycles, which used a sample-barcoded 5' primer along with a J-beta primer mix. TCRdb re-analysed the 5' RACE reads in MiXCR, keeping a single row per CDR3 protein. The table lists 1.5 million to 2 million distinct CDR3 sequences, 30% to 40% of them singletons. The sequenced material came from blood. The receptors here all came from a human donor in good health.

Only a few counts were recorded for this clonotype. This chain uses TRBV28 with TRBJ2-5; 11 nucleotides match TRBD1. The DNA end is more similar to TRBJ2-7, so the J call may be wrong. This CDR3 comprises 17 residues. CDR1 and CDR2 (germline): MDHEN, SYDVKM. The CDR3: CASSLRTGGRRTHEQYF. The CDR3 region has the DNA TGTGCCAGCAGTTTGAGGACAGGGGGCCGAAGAACCCACGAGCAGTACTTC.

The gene calls are TRBV6-5 and TRBJ1-2, with 10 bases fitting TRBD1. The CDR3 is 12 residues long. After removal of 7 bases from V and 5 bases from J, the junction contained 1 base not matched to a gene. Germline assignment: CDR1 MNHEY and CDR2 SVGAGI. The CDR3: CASKDRGYGYTF. CDR3 nucleotides: TGTGCCAGCAAGGACAGGGGGTATGGCTACACCTTC.

This rearrangement joins TRBV6-2 or TRBV6-3 to TRBJ2-1; possible D gene TRBD2, 5 bases. The germline V gene has CDR1 MNHEY and CDR2 SVGEGT. The germline V and J ends were trimmed by 2 bases and 0 bases, with 8 bases remaining between them. This CDR3 is 15 amino acids long. CDR3 in amino acids: CASSYGTSSYNEQFF. DNA of the CDR3: TGTGCCAGCAGTTACGGAACTAGCTCCTACAATGAGCAGTTCTTC.

The chain employs TRBV9 and TRBJ2-3, with 11 nucleotides matching TRBD2. With V trimmed by 2 bases and J by 0 bases, 5 bases remained unmatched. The CDR3 extends over 17 amino acids. The germline gives CDR1 SGDLS, CDR2 YYNGEE. The CDR3 reads CASSVSSGGLSTDTQYF. Written as DNA, the CDR3 is TGTGCCAGCAGCGTCTCTAGCGGGGGGCTAAGCACAGATACGCAGTATTTT.

This clonotype was seen ten or more times. The V gene is TRBV4-3, the J gene TRBJ2-7, with unresolved D. Per germline, CDR1 LGHNA and CDR2 YSLEER. This CDR3 is 14 amino acids long. Trimming took 0 bases from V and 1 from J, leaving 7 bases between them. The CDR3 loop is CASSQETLSYEQYF. CDR3 coding DNA: TGCGCCAGCAGCCAAGAGACTCTGTCCTACGAGCAGTACTTC.

This sequence joins TRBV4-1 and TRBJ1-2; D remains ambiguous. The CDR3 sequence is 13 residues long. Trimming took 0 bases from V and 5 from J, leaving 7 bases between them. Germline V CDR1 and CDR2: MGHRA, YSYEKL. In DNA form, the CDR3 reads TGCGCCAGCAGCCAAGACTCGGAATATGGCTACACCTTC. Translated: CASSQDSEYGYTF.

This clonotype occurred a few times. As DNA, the CDR3 is TGCGCCAGCAGCTTGGAGGTGGGCGAAGCCACAGATACGCAGTATTTT. The encoded protein is CASSLEVGEATDTQYF. The chain combines TRBV5-1 with TRBJ2-3; D not resolved. Between the trimmed V and J ends, which lost 0 bases and 2 bases, there was a span of 13 bases. The CDR3 sequence is 16 residues long. From germline, CDR1 is SGHRS and CDR2 YFSETQ. The full variable domain, its missing parts supplied by reference TRBV5-1 and TRBJ2-3, is KAGVTQTPRYLIKTRGQQVTLSCSPISGHRSVSWYQQTPGQGLQFLFEYFSETQRNKGNFPGRFSGRQFSNSRSEMNVSTLELGDSALYLCASSLEVGEATDTQYFGPGTRLTVL.

This clonotype was detected once. J is TRBJ1-4 and V is TRBV7-9, with D perhaps TRBD1 (5 bases). From germline, CDR1 is SEHNR and CDR2 FQNEAQ (reference sequence). The CDR3 runs to 16 residues. V was trimmed by 5 bases and J by 0 bases, leaving 13 bases between them. This chain's CDR3 is CASSPRGSATNEKLFF. The DNA for the CDR3 is TGTGCCAGCAGCCCACGGGGGTCTGCAACTAATGAAAAACTGTTTTTT.

J is TRBJ2-1 and V is TRBV20-1; 8 bases match TRBD1. V lost 6 bases to trimming and J lost 10 bases; unmatched junction nucleotides: 17. The CDR3 runs 15 residues. The V gene's germline CDR1 is DFQATT and CDR2 SNEGSKA (reference sequence). CDR3 sequence: CSARGRTGPSGEQFF. CDR3 nucleotides: TGCAGTGCCAGGGGTCGGACAGGGCCTTCGGGGGAGCAGTTCTTC.

The chain recombines TRBV7-2 with TRBJ2-4, with D tentatively TRBD2 (7 bases). Gene TRBJ2-7 matches the end of the DNA better, so the J call may be wrong. Germline assignment: CDR1 SGHTA and CDR2 FQGNSA. The CDR3 consists of 14 residues. The CDR3 sequence: CASSFGGARNEQYF. The CDR3 DNA is TGTGCCAGCAGCTTTGGGGGGGCAAGAAACGAGCAGTACTTC.

With regard to this clonotype: A much larger clone lies a single base off, so this may be a read error. The genes are TRBV13 and TRBJ2-7, with 7 bases identical to TRBD1. Germline V CDR1 and CDR2: PRHDT, FYEKMQ (reference sequence). The V gene end was trimmed by 0 bases and the J gene end by 3 bases; junction bases not matched to a gene: 5. This CDR3 has 15 amino acids. The CDR3, as DNA: TGTGCCAGCAGCTTAGGCCAGCGGACAGGCTACGAGCAGTACTTC. This sequence encodes CASSLGQRTGYEQYF.

V is TRBV11-2 and J is TRBJ2-3, with D perhaps TRBD1 (6 bases). The CDR3 spans 15 residues. Trimming shortened V by 1 base and J by 3 bases, and 11 bases separated the two germline ends. The germline gives CDR1 SGHAT, CDR2 FQNNGV. CDR3: CASSLGPGETDTQYF. As DNA, the CDR3 is TGTGCCAGCAGCTTAGGGCCAGGGGAAACAGATACGCAGTATTTT. Full variable domain (outside the CDR3, taken from reference TRBV11-2 and TRBJ2-3): EAGVAQSPRYKIIEKRQSVAFWCNPISGHATLYWYQQILGQGPKLLIQFQNNGVVDDSQLPKDRFSAERLKGVDSTLKIQPAKLEDSAVYLCASSLGPGETDTQYFGPGTRLTVL.

This clonotype has a single count. The CDR3 carries no conserved terminal phenylalanine or tryptophan, so it likely arises from a read error. The rearrangement links TRBV5-1 to TRBJ2-7, with D maybe TRBD2 (5 bases). CDR3 length: 12 residues. Germline CDR1 SGHRS, CDR2 YFSETQ. Trimming left V 5 bases short and J 3 bases short, with 9 bases between. CDR3 loop: CASSSEVYEQYL. The CDR3 DNA follows: TGCGCCAGCAGTTCGGAGGTCTACGAGCAGTACTTA.

V usage is TRBV6-5 and J usage is TRBJ2-3, with 9 bases aligning to TRBD1. This CDR3 region has 14 residues. Germline V lookup: CDR1 MNHEY, CDR2 SVGAGI. The V gene end was trimmed by 1 base and the J gene end by 10 bases; junction bases not matched to a gene: 6. The CDR3 loop reads CASSYLAGQGPQYF. The CDR3 bases are TGTGCCAGCAGTTACTTGGCCGGACAGGGGCCGCAGTATTTT.

This clonotype occurred a few times. The chain has TRBV12-3 or TRBV12-4 and TRBJ2-1; D is unclear. The CDR3 contains 12 residues. V lost 3 bases to trimming and J lost 6 bases, with 6 bases between them. The CDR3 protein is CASSFYVNEQFF. As DNA, the CDR3 is TGTGCCAGCAGTTTTTATGTCAATGAGCAGTTCTTC.

This clonotype was seen a single time. This rearrangement joins TRBV9 to TRBJ1-1; D perhaps matches TRBD1 (5 bases). The germline V gene has CDR1 SGDLS and CDR2 YYNGEE. The CDR3 has 14 residues. V was trimmed by 3 bases and J by 3 bases, leaving 12 bases between them. The CDR3: CASSAGALYTEAFF. CDR3 nucleotide sequence: TGTGCCAGCAGCGCCGGGGCCCTTTACACTGAAGCTTTCTTT.

CDR3 sequence: CASSIRGGGVEQFF. CDR3 sequence (DNA): TGTGCCAGCAGCATCCGGGGGGGCGGTGTCGAGCAGTTCTTC. The chain combines TRBV14 with TRBJ2-1; 8 bases map to TRBD2. The CDR3 is 14 amino acids. Germline CDR1 SGHDN, CDR2 FVKESK. Trimming at V came to 5 bases and at J to 10 bases, leaving 10 bases not matched to a gene.

This clonotype was seen more than once but under ten times. CDR3 sequence (DNA): TGCAGTGCTAGAGATTTTGAGAGTGCCTTCACAGATACGCAGTATTTT. Its protein is CSARDFESAFTDTQYF. V is TRBV20-1 and J is TRBJ2-3; D remains unclear. The CDR3 consists of 16 residues. Germline V CDR1 and CDR2: DFQATT, SNEGSKA (reference sequence). V dropped 0 bases and J dropped 2 bases, with 15 bases sitting between them.

The chain combines TRBV12-3 or TRBV12-4 with TRBJ1-4; D perhaps matches TRBD1 (6 bases). Trimming shortened V by 6 bases and J by 4 bases, and 18 bases separated the two germline ends. This CDR3 is built from 16 residues. CDR3 loop: CASSRDNRAYNEKLFF. The CDR3 DNA reads as TGTGCCAGCAGCCGCGACAACAGGGCCTATAATGAAAAACTGTTTTTT.

This clonotype was seen a handful of times. The chain employs TRBV5-5 and TRBJ2-2; tentative D call: TRBD2 (5 bases). Germline lookup yields CDR1 SGHKS and CDR2 YYEKEE (reference sequence). Trimming removed 1 base at V and 5 bases at J, with 6 bases between. The CDR3 is 13 amino acids. CDR3 protein: CASSLWETGELFF. The CDR3 bases are TGTGCCAGCAGCTTGTGGGAGACCGGGGAGCTGTTTTTT.

This clonotype came up a few times. The V gene is TRBV20-1, the J gene TRBJ2-5, with 7 bases aligning to TRBD1. Near its end, the DNA agrees better with TRBJ2-7, so the J call may be wrong. Per germline, CDR1 DFQATT and CDR2 SNEGSKA (reference sequence). The CDR3 has 15 amino acids. CDR3 amino acids: CSAGTSLRTGLEQYF. CDR3 DNA sequence: TGCAGTGCCGGTACGAGCCTTAGGACAGGACTCGAGCAGTACTTC.

The chain has TRBV4-2 and TRBJ1-1; D is unresolved. The CDR3 extends over 15 amino acids. CDR1 and CDR2 (germline): LGHNA, YNFKEQ. V shed 0 bases and J shed 5 bases, with 13 bases lying between them. CDR3 coding DNA: TGTGCCAGCAGCCAAGATGAGGGTGATGAAACTGAAGCTTTCTTT. This translates into CASSQDEGDETEAFF.

This clonotype was observed a single time. No conserved phenylalanine or tryptophan ends this CDR3, so it is likely a read error. The rearrangement joins TRBV6-6 to TRBJ1-3, with D hard to call. V shed 0 bases and J shed 1 base, with 13 bases lying between them. CDR3 length: 17 amino acids. The germline V gene encodes CDR1 MNHNY and CDR2 SVGAGI (reference sequence). The CDR3 DNA follows: TGTGCCAGCAGTTACTCGGTCGGGCCCGGATCTGGAAACACCATATATGCA. It is translated as CASSYSVGPGSGNTIYA.

This clonotype occurred many times. The gene calls are TRBV7-2 and TRBJ1-2; D not certain. This CDR3 has 13 amino acids. CDR1 and CDR2 from the germline V gene are SGHTA and FQGNSA. V was shortened by 5 bases and J by 7 bases, with 14 bases between the two germline ends. CDR3 loop: CASSPWGPRGYTF. The CDR3 region has the DNA TGTGCCAGCAGCCCCTGGGGTCCACGTGGCTACACCTTC.

This clonotype was seen a handful of times. CDR3 in amino acids: CASSSFGRPSQETQYF. The CDR3 coding sequence is TGTGCCAGCAGCTCCTTCGGGAGGCCCTCCCAAGAGACCCAGTACTTC. The chain carries TRBV7-9 and TRBJ2-5, with 7 bases that match TRBD2. The junction had 9 bases not matched to a gene; V was cut back by 4 bases and J by 1 base. Per germline, CDR1 SEHNR and CDR2 FQNEAQ (reference sequence). The length of the CDR3 is 16 residues.

The V gene is TRBV30, the J gene TRBJ1-2; D is unresolved. The V end was cut by 5 bases, the J end by 2 bases, with 6 bases between. The CDR3 totals 11 residues. Germline CDR1 reads GTSNPN; CDR2 reads SVGIG (reference sequence). The CDR3 reads CAWVGNYGYTF. CDR3 DNA: TGTGCCTGGGTGGGGAACTATGGCTACACCTTC.

V gene TRBV5-6 combines with J gene TRBJ1-1; D might be TRBD1 (6 bases). V lost 4 bases and J lost 3, with 16 bases in between. The V gene's germline CDR1 is SGHDT and CDR2 YYEEEE. There are 15 residues in the CDR3. For the CDR3, the DNA is TGTGCCAGCAGCGGGCAGGGGTTCGGGGACACTGAAGCTTTCTTT. This translates into CASSGQGFGDTEAFF. Full variable domain (rest looked up from reference TRBV5-6 and TRBJ1-1): DAGVTQSPTHLIKTRGQQVTLRCSPKSGHDTVSWYQQALGQGPQFIFQYYEEEERQRGNFPDRFSGHQFPNYSSELNVNALLLGDSALYLCASSGQGFGDTEAFFGQGTRLTVV.

The rearrangement uses TRBV28 and TRBJ1-2; D call uncertain. The CDR3 has 14 residues. V was shortened by 4 bases and J by 5 bases, with 14 bases between the two germline ends. Germline V gives CDR1 MDHEN, CDR2 SYDVKM. CDR3 amino acids: CASSSPGDSYGYTF. The CDR3 DNA reads TGTGCCAGCAGTTCCCCCGGGGATTCATATGGCTACACCTTC.

This clonotype has just a few counts. The chain links TRBV27 to TRBJ2-4, with D possibly matching TRBD1 (6 bases). The CDR3 is 13 residues long. V dropped 5 bases and J dropped 13 bases, with 18 bases sitting between them. The germline V gene has CDR1 MNHEY and CDR2 SMNVEV (reference sequence). CDR3 in amino acids: CASSTGSTSIQYF. CDR3 in DNA: TGTGCCAGCAGTACAGGGAGTACTTCAATACAGTACTTC.

V is TRBV20-1 and J is TRBJ2-5; D might be TRBD1 (5 bases). TRBJ2-7 matches the DNA end more closely, so the J call is doubtful. The CDR3 is 14 residues long. Germline V gene lookup returns CDR1 DFQATT and CDR2 SNEGSKA (reference sequence). The CDR3 is CSARKAGMQDEQYF. The CDR3 DNA follows: TGCAGTGCTAGAAAGGCAGGGATGCAGGACGAGCAGTACTTC.

V is TRBV11-3 and J is TRBJ1-6, with D hard to call. CDR1 and CDR2 from the germline V gene are SGHNT and YENEEA. This CDR3 has 15 amino acids. Deletions cut 0 bases from V and 4 bases from J, with 7 bases between. In nucleotides, the CDR3 is TGTGCCAGCAGCTTAGACCCGGCTTATAATTCACCCCTCCACTTT. This translates into CASSLDPAYNSPLHF.